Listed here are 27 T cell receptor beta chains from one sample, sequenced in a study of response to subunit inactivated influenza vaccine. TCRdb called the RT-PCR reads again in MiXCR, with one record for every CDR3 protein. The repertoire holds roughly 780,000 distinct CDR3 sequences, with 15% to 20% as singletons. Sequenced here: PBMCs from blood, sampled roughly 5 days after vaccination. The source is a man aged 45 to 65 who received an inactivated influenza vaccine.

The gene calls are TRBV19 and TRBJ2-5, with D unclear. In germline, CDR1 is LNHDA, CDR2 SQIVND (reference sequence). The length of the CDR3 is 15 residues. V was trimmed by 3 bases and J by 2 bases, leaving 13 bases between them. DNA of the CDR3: TGTGCCAGTAGTATTAGGCTAGATCAACAAGAGACCCAGTACTTC. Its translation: CASSIRLDQQETQYF. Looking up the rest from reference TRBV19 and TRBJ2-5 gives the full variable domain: DGGITQSPKYLFRKEGQNVTLSCEQNLNHDAMYWYRQDPGQGLRLIYYSQIVNDFQKGDIAEGYSVSREKKESFPLTVTSAQKNPTAFYLCASSIRLDQQETQYFGPGTRLLVL.

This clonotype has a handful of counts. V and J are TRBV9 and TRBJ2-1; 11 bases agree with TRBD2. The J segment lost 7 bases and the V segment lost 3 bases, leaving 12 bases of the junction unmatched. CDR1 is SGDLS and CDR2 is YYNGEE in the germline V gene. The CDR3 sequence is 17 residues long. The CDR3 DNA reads TGTGCCAGCAGCGCCTTGATTAGCGGGGGGGCTCGGAATGAGCAGTTCTTC. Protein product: CASSALISGGARNEQFF.

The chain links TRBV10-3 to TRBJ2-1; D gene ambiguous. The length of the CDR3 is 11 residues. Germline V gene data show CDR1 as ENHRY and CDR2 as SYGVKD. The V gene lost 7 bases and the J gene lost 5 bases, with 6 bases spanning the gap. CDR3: CAIMGHNEQFF. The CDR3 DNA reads TGTGCCATCATGGGTCACAATGAGCAGTTCTTC.

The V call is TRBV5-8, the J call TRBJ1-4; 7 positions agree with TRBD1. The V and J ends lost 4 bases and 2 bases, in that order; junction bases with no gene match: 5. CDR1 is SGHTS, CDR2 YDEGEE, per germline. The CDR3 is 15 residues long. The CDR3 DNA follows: TGTGCCAGCAGCACCGGGACAGCGACTAATGAAAAACTGTTTTTT. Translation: CASSTGTATNEKLFF.

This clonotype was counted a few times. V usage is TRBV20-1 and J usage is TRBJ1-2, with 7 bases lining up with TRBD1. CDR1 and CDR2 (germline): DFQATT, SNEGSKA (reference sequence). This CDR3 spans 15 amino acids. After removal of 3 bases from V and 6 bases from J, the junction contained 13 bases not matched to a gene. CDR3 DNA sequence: TGCAGTGCTAGTCCCCAAGGAGGGACAGCCCATGGCTACACCTTC. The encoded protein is CSASPQGGTAHGYTF.

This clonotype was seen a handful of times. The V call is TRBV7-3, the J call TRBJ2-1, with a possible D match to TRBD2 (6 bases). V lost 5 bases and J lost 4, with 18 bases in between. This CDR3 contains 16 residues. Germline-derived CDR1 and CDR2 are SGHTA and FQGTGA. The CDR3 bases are TGTGCCAGCAGCAAAGTAGGTAGCGGCCTTTACAATGAGCAGTTCTTC. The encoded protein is CASSKVGSGLYNEQFF.

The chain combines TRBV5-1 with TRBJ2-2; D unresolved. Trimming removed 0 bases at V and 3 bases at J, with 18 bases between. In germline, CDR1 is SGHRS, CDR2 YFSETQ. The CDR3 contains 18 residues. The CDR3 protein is CASSLGLNPAWDTGELFF. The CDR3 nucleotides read TGCGCCAGCAGCTTGGGTCTAAACCCCGCATGGGACACCGGGGAGCTGTTTTTT.

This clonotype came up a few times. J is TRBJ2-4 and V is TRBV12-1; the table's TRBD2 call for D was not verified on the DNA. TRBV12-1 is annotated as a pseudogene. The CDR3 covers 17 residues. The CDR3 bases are TGTGCCCCCACCGGGACTAGCGGGAGCCGTGCCAAAAACATTCAGTACTTC. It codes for CAPTGTSGSRAKNIQYF.

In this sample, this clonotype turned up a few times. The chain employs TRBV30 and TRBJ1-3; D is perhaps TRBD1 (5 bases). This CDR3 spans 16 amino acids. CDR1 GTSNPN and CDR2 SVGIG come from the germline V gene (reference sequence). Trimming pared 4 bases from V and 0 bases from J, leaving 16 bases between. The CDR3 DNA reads TGTGCCTGGAAAGCGGCAGGGACCATCTCTGGAAACACCATATATTTT. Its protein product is CAWKAAGTISGNTIYF. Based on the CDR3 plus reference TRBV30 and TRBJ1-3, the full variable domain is SQTIHQWPATLVQPVGSPLSLECTVEGTSNPNLYWYRQAAGRGLQLLFYSVGIGQISSEVPQNLSASRPQDRQFILSSKKLLLSDSGFYLCAWKAAGTISGNTIYFGEGSWLTVV.

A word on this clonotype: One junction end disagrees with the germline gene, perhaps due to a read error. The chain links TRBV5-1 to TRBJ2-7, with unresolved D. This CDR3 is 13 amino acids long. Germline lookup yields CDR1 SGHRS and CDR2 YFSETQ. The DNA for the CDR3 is TGCACCAGCAGCTTGTCTCCCCAAGGAGAGCAGTACTTC. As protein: CTSSLSPQGEQYF.

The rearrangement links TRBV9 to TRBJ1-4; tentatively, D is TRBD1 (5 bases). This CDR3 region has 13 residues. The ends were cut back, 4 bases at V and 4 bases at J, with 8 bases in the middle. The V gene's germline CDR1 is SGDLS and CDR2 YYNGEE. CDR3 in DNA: TGTGCCAGCAGCCCCGACAGTAATGAAAAACTGTTTTTT. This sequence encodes CASSPDSNEKLFF. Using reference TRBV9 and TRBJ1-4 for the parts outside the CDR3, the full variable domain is DSGVTQTPKHLITATGQRVTLRCSPRSGDLSVYWYQQSLDQGLQFLIQYYNGEERAKGNILERFSAQQFPDLHSELNLSSLELGDSALYFCASSPDSNEKLFFGSGTQLSVL.

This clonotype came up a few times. CDR3 protein: CASSDRGAGVRTGELFF. For the CDR3, the DNA is TGTGCCAGCAGTGACCGAGGGGCGGGAGTTCGCACCGGGGAGCTGTTTTTT. The rearrangement links TRBV25-1 to TRBJ2-2, with 7 bases identical to TRBD2. Looked up from germline, CDR1 is MGHDK and CDR2 is SYGVNS. The CDR3 contains 17 residues. J lost 4 bases, V lost 3 bases, and 11 bases had no gene match.

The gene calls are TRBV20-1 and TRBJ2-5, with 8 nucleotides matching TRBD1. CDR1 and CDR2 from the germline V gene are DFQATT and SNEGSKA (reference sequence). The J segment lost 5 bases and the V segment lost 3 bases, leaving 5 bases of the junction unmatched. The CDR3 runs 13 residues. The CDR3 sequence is CSASPWTGETQYF. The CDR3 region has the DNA TGCAGTGCTAGCCCCTGGACAGGGGAGACCCAGTACTTC.

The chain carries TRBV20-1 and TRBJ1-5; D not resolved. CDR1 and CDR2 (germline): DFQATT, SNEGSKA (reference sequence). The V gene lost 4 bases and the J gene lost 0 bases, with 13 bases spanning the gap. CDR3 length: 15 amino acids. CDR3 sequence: CSATMRTDSNQPQHF. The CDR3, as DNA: TGCAGTGCTACCATGAGGACTGATAGCAATCAGCCCCAGCATTTT.

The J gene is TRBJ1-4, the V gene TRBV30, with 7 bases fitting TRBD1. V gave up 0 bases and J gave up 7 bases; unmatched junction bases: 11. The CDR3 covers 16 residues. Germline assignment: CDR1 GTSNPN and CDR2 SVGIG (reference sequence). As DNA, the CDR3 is TGTGCCTGGAGTGTACAGGGGCTCAATGTAGGTGAAAAACTGTTTTTT. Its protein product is CAWSVQGLNVGEKLFF.

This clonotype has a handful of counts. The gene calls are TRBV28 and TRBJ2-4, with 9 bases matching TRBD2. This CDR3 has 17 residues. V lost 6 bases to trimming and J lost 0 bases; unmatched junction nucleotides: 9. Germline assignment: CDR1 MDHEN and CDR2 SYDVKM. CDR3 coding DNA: TGTGCCAGCAGGGCTGGACTAGCGATTATAGCCAAAAACATTCAGTACTTC. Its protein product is CASRAGLAIIAKNIQYF.

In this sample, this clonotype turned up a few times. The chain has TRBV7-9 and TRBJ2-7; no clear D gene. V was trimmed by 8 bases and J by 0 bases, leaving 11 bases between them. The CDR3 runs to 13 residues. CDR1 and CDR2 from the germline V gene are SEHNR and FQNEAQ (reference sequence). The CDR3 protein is CASGSTGSYEQYF. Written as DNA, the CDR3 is TGTGCCAGCGGGTCCACGGGCTCCTACGAGCAGTACTTC.

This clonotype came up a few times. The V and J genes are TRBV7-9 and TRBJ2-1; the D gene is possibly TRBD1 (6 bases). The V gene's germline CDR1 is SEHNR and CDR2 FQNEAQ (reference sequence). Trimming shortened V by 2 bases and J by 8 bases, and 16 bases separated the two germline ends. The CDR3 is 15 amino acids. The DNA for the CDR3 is TGTGCCAGCAGCTTAATAGGACAGTCCCCCCATGAGCAGTTCTTC. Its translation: CASSLIGQSPHEQFF.

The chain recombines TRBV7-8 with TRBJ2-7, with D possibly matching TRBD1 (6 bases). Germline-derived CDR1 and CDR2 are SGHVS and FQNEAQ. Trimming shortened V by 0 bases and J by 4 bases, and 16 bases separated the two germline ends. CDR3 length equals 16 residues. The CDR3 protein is CASSLALGQGIYEQYF. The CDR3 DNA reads TGTGCCAGCAGCTTAGCGCTCGGGCAGGGGATTTACGAGCAGTACTTC.

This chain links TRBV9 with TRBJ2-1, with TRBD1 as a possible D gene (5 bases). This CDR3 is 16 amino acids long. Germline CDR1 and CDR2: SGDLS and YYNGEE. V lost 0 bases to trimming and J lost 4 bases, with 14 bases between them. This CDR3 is CASSVVSQVEYNEQFF. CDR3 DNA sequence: TGTGCCAGCAGCGTAGTATCACAGGTAGAATACAATGAGCAGTTCTTC.

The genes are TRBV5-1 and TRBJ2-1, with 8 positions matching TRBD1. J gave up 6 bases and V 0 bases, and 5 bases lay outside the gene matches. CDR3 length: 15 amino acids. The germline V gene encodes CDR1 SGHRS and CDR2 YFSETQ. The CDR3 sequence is CASSLVTGEFNEQFF. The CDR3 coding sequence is TGCGCCAGCAGCTTGGTGACAGGGGAGTTCAATGAGCAGTTCTTC.

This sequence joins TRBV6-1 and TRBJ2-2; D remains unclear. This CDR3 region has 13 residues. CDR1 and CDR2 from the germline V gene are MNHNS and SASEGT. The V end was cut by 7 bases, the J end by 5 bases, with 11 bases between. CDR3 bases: TGTGCCAGCACCCCGGAAGCTACCGGGGAGCTGTTTTTT. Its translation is CASTPEATGELFF.

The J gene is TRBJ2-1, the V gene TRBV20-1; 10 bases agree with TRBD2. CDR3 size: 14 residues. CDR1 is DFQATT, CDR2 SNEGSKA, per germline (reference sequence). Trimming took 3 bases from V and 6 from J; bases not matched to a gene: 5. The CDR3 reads CSARWPSGSNEQFF. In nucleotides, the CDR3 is TGCAGTGCTAGGTGGCCTAGCGGGAGCAATGAGCAGTTCTTC.

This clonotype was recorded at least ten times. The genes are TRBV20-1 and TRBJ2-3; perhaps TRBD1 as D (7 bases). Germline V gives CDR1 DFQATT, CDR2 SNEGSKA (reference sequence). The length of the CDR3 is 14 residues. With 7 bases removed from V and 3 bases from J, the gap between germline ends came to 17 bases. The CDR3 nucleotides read TGCAGTGTCTCCGGAGGGGGCGCAACAGATACGCAGTATTTT. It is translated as CSVSGGGATDTQYF.

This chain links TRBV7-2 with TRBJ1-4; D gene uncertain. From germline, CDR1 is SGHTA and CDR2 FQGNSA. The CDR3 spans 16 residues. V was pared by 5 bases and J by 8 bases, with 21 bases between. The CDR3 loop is CASSGILSGGGEKLFF. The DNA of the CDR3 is TGTGCCAGCAGCGGGATCCTCTCCGGAGGAGGAGAAAAACTGTTTTTT.

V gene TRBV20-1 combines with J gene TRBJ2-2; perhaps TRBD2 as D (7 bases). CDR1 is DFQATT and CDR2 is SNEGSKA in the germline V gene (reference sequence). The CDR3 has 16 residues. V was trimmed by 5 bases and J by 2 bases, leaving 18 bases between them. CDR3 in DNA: TGCAGTGCTCCCTTAGGGGGGAGGGCTAACACCGGGGAGCTGTTTTTT. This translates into CSAPLGGRANTGELFF.

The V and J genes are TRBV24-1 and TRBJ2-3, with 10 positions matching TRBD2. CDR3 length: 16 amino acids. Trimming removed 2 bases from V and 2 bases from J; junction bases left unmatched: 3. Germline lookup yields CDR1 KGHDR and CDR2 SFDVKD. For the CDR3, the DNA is TGTGCCACCAGTGATTCCCTAGCGGGAGCCACAGATACGCAGTATTTT. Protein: CATSDSLAGATDTQYF.